These 27 T cell receptor beta chains share one sample of origin, sequenced in a study of blood T cell repertoires in COVID-19. TCRdb's copy holds only in-frame clones and misses some; the assay was immunoSEQ multiplex PCR. The sample yields about 240,000 clones, approximately 83% seen once. Sequencing was done on a sample of PBMCs or T cells enriched from blood (not recorded which). Receptors were obtained from a middle-aged woman with acute COVID-19.

The V gene is TRBV6-5, the J gene TRBJ1-2, with D uncertain. V lost 0 bases and J lost 4, with 9 bases in between. The length of the CDR3 is 14 residues. The V gene's germline CDR1 is MNHEY and CDR2 SVGAGI. CDR3 nucleotide sequence: TGTGCCAGCAGTTACTCGCCGGAGACCTATGGCTACACCTTC. Translating gives CASSYSPETYGYTF.

This clone was counted a few times. In the same sample, other DNA sequences code for this CDR3. The gene calls are TRBV6-5 and TRBJ1-2; a possible D gene is TRBD1 (5 bases). Trimming left V 0 bases short and J 8 bases short, with 7 bases between. Germline CDR1 reads MNHEY; CDR2 reads SVGAGI. This CDR3 comprises 12 residues. CDR3 bases: TGTGCCAGCAGTTACTCATCAGGGGGCTACACCTTC. It yields the protein CASSYSSGGYTF.

The rearrangement uses TRBV19 and TRBJ2-7, with 9 bases identical to TRBD2. This CDR3 comprises 15 residues. The germline CDR1 and CDR2 sequences are LNHDA and SQIVND (reference sequence). The trim removed 6 bases at V and 2 bases at J, leaving 8 bases unmatched. The CDR3 is CASSTGLAITYEQYF. The CDR3 region has the DNA TGTGCCAGTAGCACCGGACTAGCGATTACCTACGAGCAGTACTTC.

This clone was observed a few times. The DNA of the CDR3 is TGCGCCAGCAGCCCCCAACCAGGGGCAAGCAATCAGCCCCAGCATTTT. Its protein product is CASSPQPGASNQPQHF. The V call is TRBV4-1, the J call TRBJ1-5; a possible D gene is TRBD1 (6 bases). The CDR3 runs 16 residues. Germline loops: CDR1 MGHRA, CDR2 YSYEKL. V dropped 4 bases and J dropped 1 base, with 14 bases sitting between them.

This rearrangement joins TRBV19 to TRBJ2-1, with unresolved D. V dropped 5 bases and J dropped 3 bases, with 14 bases sitting between them. Looked up from germline, CDR1 is LNHDA and CDR2 is SQIVND (reference sequence). This CDR3 contains 15 residues. The CDR3 here is CASSPRVRNYNEQFF. The CDR3 DNA reads TGTGCCAGTAGTCCCCGGGTGAGGAACTACAATGAGCAGTTCTTC.

The chain carries TRBV25-1 and TRBJ2-3, with TRBD1 as a possible D gene (5 bases). The CDR3 is 15 residues long. Germline CDR1 and CDR2: MGHDK and SYGVNS. V lost 4 bases and J lost 2, with 13 bases in between. The DNA for the CDR3 is TGTGCCAGCAGTGTCTCGACAGCCTTCACAGATACGCAGTATTTT. It translates to CASSVSTAFTDTQYF. The full variable domain, rest sourced from reference TRBV25-1 and TRBJ2-3, is EADIYQTPRYLVIGTGKKITLECSQTMGHDKMYWYQQDPGMELHLIHYSYGVNSTEKGDLSSESTVSRIRTEHFPLTLESARPSHTSQYLCASSVSTAFTDTQYFGPGTRLTVL.

This clone was seen once. This chain connects TRBV12-3 or TRBV12-4 to TRBJ2-3, with D hard to call. The CDR3 sequence is 13 residues long. With 6 bases removed from V and 3 bases from J, the gap between germline ends came to 10 bases. The DNA of the CDR3 is TGTGCCAGCAGGCCAGAAAGTACAGATACGCAGTATTTT. Its protein product is CASRPESTDTQYF.

The CDR3 nucleotides are TGTGCCAGCAGACTAGCGGGAGGCAATGAGCAGTTCTTC. This codes for CASRLAGGNEQFF. The chain employs TRBV7-2 and TRBJ2-1; 12 bases line up with TRBD2. Looked up from germline, CDR1 is SGHTA and CDR2 is FQGNSA. J was trimmed by 6 bases and V by 6 bases; bases with no gene match: 0. CDR3 size: 13 residues.

V and J are TRBV15 and TRBJ1-4; D possibly corresponds to TRBD1 (5 bases). The germline V gene encodes CDR1 LNHNV and CDR2 YYDKDF (reference sequence). The CDR3 sequence is 15 residues long. V was shortened by 0 bases and J by 8 bases, with 13 bases between the two germline ends. CDR3 nucleotide sequence: TGTGCCACCAGCAGAGATGGGGGAGGGCGGGAAAAACTGTTTTTT. It yields the protein CATSRDGGGREKLFF. Together with reference TRBV15 and TRBJ1-4, the CDR3 gives the full variable domain: DAMVIQNPRYQVTQFGKPVTLSCSQTLNHNVMYWYQQKSSQAPKLLFHYYDKDFNNEADTPDNFQSRRPNTSFCFLDIRSPGLGDTAMYLCATSRDGGGREKLFFGSGTQLSVL.

The rearrangement links TRBV4-1 to TRBJ1-5; D gene ambiguous. Between the trimmed V and J ends, which lost 0 bases and 2 bases, there was a span of 8 bases. The CDR3 consists of 15 residues. Germline V gives CDR1 MGHRA, CDR2 YSYEKL. CDR3 sequence: CASSQDVYGNQPQHF. CDR3 DNA sequence: TGCGCCAGCAGCCAAGATGTATATGGCAATCAGCCCCAGCATTTT.

The chain uses TRBV5-8 and TRBJ2-7; maybe TRBD1 (6 bases). This CDR3 is 17 amino acids long. V lost 5 bases to trimming and J lost 0 bases, with 21 bases between them. Germline-derived CDR1 and CDR2 are SGHTS and YDEGEE. DNA of the CDR3: TGTGCCAGCAGTAGGAATAGGGGGACATCCAGCTCCTACGAGCAGTACTTC. Its translation is CASSRNRGTSSSYEQYF.

The chain has TRBV19 and TRBJ2-1, with a weak D call TRBD2 (6 bases). This CDR3 has 13 residues. Trimming shortened V by 4 bases and J by 8 bases, and 12 bases separated the two germline ends. Germline assignment: CDR1 LNHDA and CDR2 SQIVND (reference sequence). The DNA of the CDR3 is TGTGCCAGTAGTAGACTAGTGGTCGATGAGCAGTTCTTC. Translation gives CASSRLVVDEQFF.

This chain connects TRBV25-1 to TRBJ2-5; D may be TRBD1 (5 bases). Germline CDR1 MGHDK, CDR2 SYGVNS. Trimming removed 3 bases at V and 5 bases at J, with 10 bases between. The CDR3 is 13 amino acids. The chain's CDR3 is CASSEGRWETQYF. The CDR3 nucleotides read TGTGCCAGCAGTGAGGGGCGATGGGAGACCCAGTACTTC.

This clone was counted a single time. The chain combines TRBV4-1 with TRBJ1-3; D unclear. Germline values: CDR1 MGHRA, CDR2 YSYEKL. Trimming removed 6 bases from V and 0 bases from J, with 6 bases in between. The CDR3 is made up of 13 amino acids. CDR3 DNA sequence: TGCGCCAGCAGAATGAGCTCTGGAAACACCATATATTTT. Residues: CASRMSSGNTIYF.

The chain is built from TRBV6-2 or TRBV6-3 and TRBJ2-5, with 11 bases identical to TRBD2. V lost 6 bases, J lost 1 base, and 10 bases stayed unmatched. Germline loops: CDR1 MNHEY, CDR2 SVGEGT. The CDR3 is made up of 17 amino acids. The DNA for the CDR3 is TGTGCCAGCAGCCAATCCTTTAGCGGGAGGGCCCAAGAGACCCAGTACTTC. Its translation is CASSQSFSGRAQETQYF.

This chain connects TRBV10-3 to TRBJ1-3; D ambiguous. Germline-derived CDR1 and CDR2 are ENHRY and SYGVKD. This CDR3 is 13 amino acids long. Trimming took off 6 bases at V and 2 bases at J, with 8 bases between the two ends. CDR3 DNA: TGTGCCATCAGGCCCGGAGCTGGAAACACCATATATTTT. Translating it yields CAIRPGAGNTIYF.

The chain couples TRBV11-2 to TRBJ1-2, with D possibly matching TRBD1 (6 bases). Germline V gives CDR1 SGHAT, CDR2 FQNNGV. V was pared by 4 bases and J by 4 bases, with 19 bases between. The CDR3 sequence is 16 residues long. The CDR3 DNA reads as TGTGCCAGCAGCTCTCCGGGACACGCGTTGAGCTATGGCTACACCTTC. Protein product: CASSSPGHALSYGYTF.

The CDR3 loop reads CASSFSRQGGDTQYF. As DNA, the CDR3 is TGTGCCAGCAGCTTTTCTCGGCAGGGTGGAGATACGCAGTATTTT. This chain joins TRBV11-2 and TRBJ2-3; weak D call: TRBD1 (5 bases). Germline V lookup: CDR1 SGHAT, CDR2 FQNNGV. V was trimmed by 3 bases and J by 5 bases, leaving 15 bases between them. CDR3 length equals 15 residues.

This clone was recorded at least ten times. The chain recombines TRBV7-9 with TRBJ2-1; 8 bases map to TRBD2. The CDR3 sequence is 14 residues long. CDR1 is SEHNR, CDR2 FQNEAQ, per germline (reference sequence). V dropped 7 bases and J dropped 8; count of bases not matched to a gene: 10. CDR3 in DNA: TGTGCCAGCACCCCAATCGAGCGGGAGTATGAGCAGTTCTTC. Its translation: CASTPIEREYEQFF. The full variable domain, completed using reference TRBV7-9 and TRBJ2-1, is DTGVSQNPRHKITKRGQNVTFRCDPISEHNRLYWYRQTLGQGPEFLTYFQNEAQLEKSRLLSDRFSAERPKGSFSTLEIQRTEQGDSAMYLCASTPIEREYEQFFGPGTRLTVL.

V usage is TRBV12-3 or TRBV12-4 and J usage is TRBJ2-1; 7 bases line up with TRBD2. Trimming took 3 bases from V and 7 from J; bases not matched to a gene: 3. The CDR3 is 13 amino acids. The CDR3 DNA reads as TGTGCCAGCAGTTTTGGCGGGGGTAATGAGCAGTTCTTC. Translation: CASSFGGGNEQFF.

This clone was observed a single time. The chain couples TRBV3-1 (or the pseudogene TRBV3-2) to TRBJ2-7; a possible D gene is TRBD1 (6 bases). V was clipped by 3 bases and J by 0 bases, with 6 bases between them. The CDR3 has 13 amino acids. Looked up from germline, CDR1 is LGHDT and CDR2 is YNNKEL (reference sequence). This CDR3 reads CASSQDSSYEQYF. CDR3 DNA: TGTGCCAGCAGCCAGGACAGCTCCTACGAGCAGTACTTC.

In its sample, this clone was seen once. The chain has TRBV20-1 and TRBJ1-1, with D hard to call. The germline CDR1 and CDR2 sequences are DFQATT and SNEGSKA (reference sequence). The V and J ends lost 3 bases and 1 base respectively, with 12 bases between them. CDR3 length equals 14 residues. This CDR3 is CSASRLGKNTEAFF. The CDR3 region has the DNA TGCAGTGCTAGTCGATTGGGCAAGAACACTGAAGCTTTCTTT.

The rearrangement joins TRBV10-2 to TRBJ1-5; D is ambiguous. CDR1 WSHSY and CDR2 SAAADI come from the germline V gene. CDR3 length equals 12 residues. The V end was cut by 7 bases, the J end by 2 bases, with 6 bases between. The CDR3 here is CASTTGNQPQHF. CDR3 nucleotides: TGCGCCAGCACCACAGGCAATCAGCCCCAGCATTTT.

The table lists this clone with a few counts. The rearrangement links TRBV27 to TRBJ1-2, with D maybe TRBD1 (6 bases). Between the trimmed V and J ends, which lost 6 bases and 8 bases, there was a span of 19 bases. CDR1 is MNHEY, CDR2 SMNVEV, per germline (reference sequence). CDR3 length: 14 residues. CDR3 sequence: CASRDSRGAGGYTF. CDR3 nucleotide sequence: TGTGCCAGCAGGGACTCTCGGGGGGCAGGGGGCTACACCTTC.

This clone was detected only once. The V gene is TRBV6-5, the J gene TRBJ1-1; unclear D gene. V was clipped by 0 bases and J by 8 bases, with 10 bases between them. Germline V lookup: CDR1 MNHEY, CDR2 SVGAGI. The CDR3 covers 13 residues. In DNA, the CDR3 is TGTGCCAGCAGTTACTCGTTGGCATCGGAAGCTTTCTTT. This codes for CASSYSLASEAFF.

Only one count was recorded for this clone. The rearrangement uses TRBV5-1 and TRBJ2-6; D possibly corresponds to TRBD1 (5 bases). CDR1 and CDR2 from the germline V gene are SGHRS and YFSETQ. The CDR3 is 16 residues long. V was clipped by 6 bases and J by 2 bases, with 15 bases between them. Written as DNA, the CDR3 is TGCGCCAGCACACCGTCAGGGAAACCTGGGGCCAACGTCCTGACTTTC. Protein sequence: CASTPSGKPGANVLTF.

The chain couples TRBV6-5 to TRBJ1-1; no clear D. Trimming removed 0 bases from V and 1 base from J, with 6 bases in between. The CDR3 loop spans 14 amino acids. Germline loops: CDR1 MNHEY, CDR2 SVGAGI. DNA of the CDR3: TGTGCCAGCAGTTACTCGACTCCGAACACTGAAGCTTTCTTT. As protein: CASSYSTPNTEAFF.